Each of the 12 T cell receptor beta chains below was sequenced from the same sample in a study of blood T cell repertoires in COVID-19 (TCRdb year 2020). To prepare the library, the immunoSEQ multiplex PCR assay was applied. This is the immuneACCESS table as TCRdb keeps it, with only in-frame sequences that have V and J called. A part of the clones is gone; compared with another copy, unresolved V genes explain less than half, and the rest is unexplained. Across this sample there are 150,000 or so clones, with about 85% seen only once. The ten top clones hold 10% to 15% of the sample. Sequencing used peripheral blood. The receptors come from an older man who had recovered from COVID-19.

CDR3 nucleotides: TGTGCCAGCAGCTTAATGAGAGCTGAAGCTTTCTTT. This translates into CASSLMRAEAFF. The chain uses TRBV7-2 and TRBJ1-1; D unclear. This CDR3 region has 12 residues. Between the trimmed V and J ends, which lost 2 bases and 6 bases, there was a span of 7 bases. Germline V gene data show CDR1 as SGHTA and CDR2 as FQGNSA. The full variable domain, completed using reference TRBV7-2 and TRBJ1-1, is GAGVSQSPSNKVTEKGKDVELRCDPISGHTALYWYRQSLGQGLEFLIYFQGNSAPDKSGLPSDRFSAERTGGSVSTLTIQRTQQEDSAVYLCASSLMRAEAFFGQGTRLTVV.

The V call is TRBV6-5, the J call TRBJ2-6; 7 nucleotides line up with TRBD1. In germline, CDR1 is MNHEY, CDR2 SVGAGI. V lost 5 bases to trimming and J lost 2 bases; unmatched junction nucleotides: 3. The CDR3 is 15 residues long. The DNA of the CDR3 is TGTGCCAGCAGTCAACAGGGGCCTGGGGCCAACGTCCTGACTTTC. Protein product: CASSQQGPGANVLTF.

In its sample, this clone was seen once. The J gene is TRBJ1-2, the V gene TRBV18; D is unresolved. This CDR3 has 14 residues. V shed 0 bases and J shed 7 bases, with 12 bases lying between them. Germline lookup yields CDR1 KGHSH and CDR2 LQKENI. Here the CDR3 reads CASSPPAEEGGYTF. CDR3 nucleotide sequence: TGTGCCAGCTCACCACCCGCGGAAGAGGGTGGCTACACCTTC.

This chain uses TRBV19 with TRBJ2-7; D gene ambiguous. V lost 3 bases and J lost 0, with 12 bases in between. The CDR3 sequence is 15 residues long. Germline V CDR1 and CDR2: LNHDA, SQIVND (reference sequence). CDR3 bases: TGTGCCAGTAGTATGGCGGTCCTACCCTCCTACGAGCAGTACTTC. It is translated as CASSMAVLPSYEQYF.

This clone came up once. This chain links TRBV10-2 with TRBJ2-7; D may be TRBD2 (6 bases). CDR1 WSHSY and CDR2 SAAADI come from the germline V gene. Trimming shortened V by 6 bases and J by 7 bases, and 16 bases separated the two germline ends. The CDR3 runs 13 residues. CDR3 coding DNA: TGCGCCAGCAGCCTAGCGACGGTCGGGGAGCAGTACTTC. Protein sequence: CASSLATVGEQYF.

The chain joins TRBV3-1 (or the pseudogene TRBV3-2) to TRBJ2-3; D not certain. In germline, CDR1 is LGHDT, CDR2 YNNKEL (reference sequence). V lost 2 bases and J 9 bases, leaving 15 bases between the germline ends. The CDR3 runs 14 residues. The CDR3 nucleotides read TGTGCCAGCAGCCAAACCCGCACAGATATAACGCAGTATTTT. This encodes CASSQTRTDITQYF.

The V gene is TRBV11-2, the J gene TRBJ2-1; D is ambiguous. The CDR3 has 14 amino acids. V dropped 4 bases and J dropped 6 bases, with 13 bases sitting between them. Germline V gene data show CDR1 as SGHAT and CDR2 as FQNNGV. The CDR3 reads CASSSPRSLNEQFF. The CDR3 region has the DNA TGTGCCAGCAGCTCTCCCAGGTCACTCAATGAGCAGTTCTTC. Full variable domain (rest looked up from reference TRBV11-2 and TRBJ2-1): EAGVAQSPRYKIIEKRQSVAFWCNPISGHATLYWYQQILGQGPKLLIQFQNNGVVDDSQLPKDRFSAERLKGVDSTLKIQPAKLEDSAVYLCASSSPRSLNEQFFGPGTRLTVL.

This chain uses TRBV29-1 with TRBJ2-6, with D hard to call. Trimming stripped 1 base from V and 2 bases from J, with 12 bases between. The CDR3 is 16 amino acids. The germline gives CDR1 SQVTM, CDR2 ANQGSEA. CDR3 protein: CSVEGDSLTGANVLTF. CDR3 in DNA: TGCAGCGTTGAAGGTGACTCTTTGACTGGGGCCAACGTCCTGACTTTC.

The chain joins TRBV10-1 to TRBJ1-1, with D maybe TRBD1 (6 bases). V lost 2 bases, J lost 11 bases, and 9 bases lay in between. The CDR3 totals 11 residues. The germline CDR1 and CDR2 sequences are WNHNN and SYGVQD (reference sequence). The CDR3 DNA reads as TGCGCCAGCAGTGAGGGGACAACGGCTTTCTTT. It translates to CASSEGTTAFF.

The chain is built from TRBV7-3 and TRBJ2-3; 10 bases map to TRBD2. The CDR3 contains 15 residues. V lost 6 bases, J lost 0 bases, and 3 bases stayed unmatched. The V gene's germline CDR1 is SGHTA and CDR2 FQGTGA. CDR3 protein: CASSLAGGSTDTQYF. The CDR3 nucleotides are TGTGCCAGCAGTTTAGCGGGAGGTAGCACAGATACGCAGTATTTT.

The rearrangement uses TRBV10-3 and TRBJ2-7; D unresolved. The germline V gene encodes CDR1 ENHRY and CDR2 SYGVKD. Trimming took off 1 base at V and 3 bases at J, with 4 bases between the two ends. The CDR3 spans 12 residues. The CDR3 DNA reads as TGTGCCATCAGTGAGTTCGGCTACGAGCAGTACTTC. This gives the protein CAISEFGYEQYF.

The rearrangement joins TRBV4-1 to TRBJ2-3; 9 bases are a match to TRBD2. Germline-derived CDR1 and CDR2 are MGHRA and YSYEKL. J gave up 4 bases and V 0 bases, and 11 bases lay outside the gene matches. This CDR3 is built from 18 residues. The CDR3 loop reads CASSQEGGASGIADTQYF. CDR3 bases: TGCGCCAGCAGCCAAGAAGGAGGAGCTAGCGGGATCGCAGATACGCAGTATTTT.